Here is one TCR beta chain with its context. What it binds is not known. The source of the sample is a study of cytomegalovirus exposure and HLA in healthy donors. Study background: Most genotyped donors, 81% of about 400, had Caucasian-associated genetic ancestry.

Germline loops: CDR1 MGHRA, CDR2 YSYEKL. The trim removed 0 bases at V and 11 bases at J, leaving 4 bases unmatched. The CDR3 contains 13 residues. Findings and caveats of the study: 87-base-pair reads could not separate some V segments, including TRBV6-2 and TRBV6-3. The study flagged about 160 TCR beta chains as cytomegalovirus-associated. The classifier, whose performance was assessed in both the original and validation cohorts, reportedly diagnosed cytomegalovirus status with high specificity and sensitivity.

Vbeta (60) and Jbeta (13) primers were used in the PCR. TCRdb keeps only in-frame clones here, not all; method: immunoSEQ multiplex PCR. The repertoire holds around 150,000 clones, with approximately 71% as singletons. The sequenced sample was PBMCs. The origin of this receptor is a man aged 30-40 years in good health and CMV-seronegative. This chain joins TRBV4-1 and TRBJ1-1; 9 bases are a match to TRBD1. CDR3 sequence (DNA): TGCGCCAGCAGCCAAGAAGGGGACAGGGCGGCTTTCTTT. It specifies CASSQEGDRAAFF.